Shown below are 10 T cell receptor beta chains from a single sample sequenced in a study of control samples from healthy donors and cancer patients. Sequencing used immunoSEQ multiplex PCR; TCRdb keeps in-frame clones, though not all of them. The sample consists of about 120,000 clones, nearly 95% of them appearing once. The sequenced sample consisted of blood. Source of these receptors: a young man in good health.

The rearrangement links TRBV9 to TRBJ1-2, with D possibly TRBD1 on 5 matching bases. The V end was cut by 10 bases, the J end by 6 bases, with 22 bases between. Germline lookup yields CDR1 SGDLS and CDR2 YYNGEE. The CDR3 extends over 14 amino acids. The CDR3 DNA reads TGTGCCTCGGGCAGGGTGAAGTCGGTCGATGGCTACACCTTC. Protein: CASGRVKSVDGYTF.

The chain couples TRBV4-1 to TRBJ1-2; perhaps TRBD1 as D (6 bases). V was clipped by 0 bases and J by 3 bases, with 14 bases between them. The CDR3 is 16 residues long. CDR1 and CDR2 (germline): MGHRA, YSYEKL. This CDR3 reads CASSQDIRGSHYGYTF. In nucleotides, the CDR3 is TGCGCCAGCAGCCAAGATATCAGGGGATCCCACTATGGCTACACCTTC.

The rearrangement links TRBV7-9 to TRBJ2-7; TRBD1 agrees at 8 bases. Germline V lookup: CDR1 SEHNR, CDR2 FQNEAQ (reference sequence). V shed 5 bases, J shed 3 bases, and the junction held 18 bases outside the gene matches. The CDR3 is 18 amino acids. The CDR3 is CASSPPGQAPQRIYEQYF. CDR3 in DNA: TGTGCCAGCAGCCCGCCGGGACAGGCGCCCCAAAGGATCTACGAGCAGTACTTC.

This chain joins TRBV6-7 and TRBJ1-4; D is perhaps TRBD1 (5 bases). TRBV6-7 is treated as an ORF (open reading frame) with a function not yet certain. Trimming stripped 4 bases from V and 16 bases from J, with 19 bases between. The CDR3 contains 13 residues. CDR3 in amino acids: CASSWGSSGGTFF. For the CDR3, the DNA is TGTGCCAGCAGTTGGGGCTCGTCAGGTGGTACGTTTTTT.

As DNA, the CDR3 is TGTGCCAGCAGCACTCCCCGGGACGGACGGGACGAGCAGTACTTC. As protein: CASSTPRDGRDEQYF. The chain links TRBV5-4 to TRBJ2-7; D may match TRBD1 or TRBD2 (5 bases each). Germline CDR1 SGHNT, CDR2 YYREEE (reference sequence). V shed 4 bases and J shed 5 bases, with 19 bases lying between them. The CDR3 covers 15 residues.

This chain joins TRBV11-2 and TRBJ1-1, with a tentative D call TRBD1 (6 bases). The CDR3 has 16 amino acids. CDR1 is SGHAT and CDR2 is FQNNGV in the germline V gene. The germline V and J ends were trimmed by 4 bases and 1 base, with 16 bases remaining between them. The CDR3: CASSSRQVRGNTEAFF. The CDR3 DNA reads TGTGCCAGCAGCTCGAGACAGGTACGGGGGAACACTGAAGCTTTCTTT.

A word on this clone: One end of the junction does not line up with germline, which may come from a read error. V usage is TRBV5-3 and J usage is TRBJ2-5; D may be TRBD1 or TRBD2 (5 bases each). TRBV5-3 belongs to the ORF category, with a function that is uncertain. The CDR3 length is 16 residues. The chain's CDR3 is CVRSFSPGRPKETQYF. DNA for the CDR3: TGTGTCAGAAGCTTCAGCCCGGGACGCCCGAAAGAGACCCAGTACTTC.

The CDR3 coding sequence is TGTGCCAGCAGTTCACTAGCGGGGGGGCGGGAGCAGTACTTC. This gives the protein CASSSLAGGREQYF. The V gene is TRBV28, the J gene TRBJ2-7, with TRBD2 identical over 13 bases. V shed 4 bases and J 7 bases; nucleotides not matched to a gene: 4. This CDR3 contains 14 residues. Germline V lookup: CDR1 MDHEN, CDR2 SYDVKM.

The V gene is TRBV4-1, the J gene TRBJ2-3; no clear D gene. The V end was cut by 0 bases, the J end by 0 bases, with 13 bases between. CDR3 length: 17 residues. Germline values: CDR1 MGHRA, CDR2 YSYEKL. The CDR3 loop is CASSQENAAVSTDTQYF. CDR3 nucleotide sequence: TGCGCCAGCAGCCAAGAAAACGCGGCAGTTAGCACAGATACGCAGTATTTT.

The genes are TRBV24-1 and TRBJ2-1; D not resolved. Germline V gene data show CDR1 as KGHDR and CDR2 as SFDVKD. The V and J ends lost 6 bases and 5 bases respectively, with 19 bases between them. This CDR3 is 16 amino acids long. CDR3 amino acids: CATSPAGLGPHNEQFF. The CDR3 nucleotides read TGTGCCACCAGTCCCGCTGGGCTAGGACCCCACAATGAGCAGTTCTTC.